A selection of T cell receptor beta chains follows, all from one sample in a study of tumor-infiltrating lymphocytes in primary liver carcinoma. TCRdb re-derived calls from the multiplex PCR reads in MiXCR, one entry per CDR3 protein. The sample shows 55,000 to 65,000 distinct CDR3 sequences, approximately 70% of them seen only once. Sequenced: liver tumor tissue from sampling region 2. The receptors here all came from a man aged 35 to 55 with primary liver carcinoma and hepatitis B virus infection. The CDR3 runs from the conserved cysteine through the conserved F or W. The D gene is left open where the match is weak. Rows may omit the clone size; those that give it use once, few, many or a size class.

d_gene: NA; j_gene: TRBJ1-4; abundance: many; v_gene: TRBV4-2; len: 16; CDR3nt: TGTGCCAGCGGCCAACAGGCGGCAGAGGCCAATGAAAAACTGTTTTTT; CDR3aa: CASGQQAAEANEKLFF
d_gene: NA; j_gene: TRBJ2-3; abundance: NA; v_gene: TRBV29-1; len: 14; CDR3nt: TGCAGCGCGAGCCCAGTACAGCACGCAGATACGCAGTATTTT; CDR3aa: CSASPVQHADTQYF
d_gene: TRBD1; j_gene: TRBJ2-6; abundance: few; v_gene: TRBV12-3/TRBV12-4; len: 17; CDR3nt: TGTGCCAGCAGTTTCGGACAGGGGGCGCAGGGGGCCAACGTCCTGACTTTC; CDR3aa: CASSFGQGAQGANVLTF
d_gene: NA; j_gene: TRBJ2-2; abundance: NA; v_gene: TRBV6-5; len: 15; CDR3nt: TGTGTCAGCAGTTACGAAACTCCTTACACAGGGGAGCTGTTTTTT; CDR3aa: CVSSYETPYTGELFF
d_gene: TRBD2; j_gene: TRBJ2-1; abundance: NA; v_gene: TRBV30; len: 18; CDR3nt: TGTGCCTGGAGAGGTGATACTAGCGGGGGCTTATGGTCGAATGAGCAGTTCTTC; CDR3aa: CAWRGDTSGGLWSNEQFF
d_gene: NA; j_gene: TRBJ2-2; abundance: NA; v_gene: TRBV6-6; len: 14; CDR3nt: TGCGCCATCTCCTTCGCCCGAGGGACCGGGGAGCTGTTTTTT; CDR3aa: CAISFARGTGELFF
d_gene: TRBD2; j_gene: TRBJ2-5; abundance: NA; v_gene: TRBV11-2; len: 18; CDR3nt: TGTGCCAGCAGCTTAGATCCCTGGTCTAGCGGGAGAAGAGAGACCCAGTACTTC; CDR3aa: CASSLDPWSSGRRETQYF
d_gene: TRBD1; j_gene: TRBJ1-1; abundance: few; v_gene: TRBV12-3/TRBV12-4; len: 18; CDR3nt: TGTGCTAGCAGTTTAGCGCTAGGAGGGACAGGGCGGTCCACTGAAGCTTTCTTT; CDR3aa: CASSLALGGTGRSTEAFF
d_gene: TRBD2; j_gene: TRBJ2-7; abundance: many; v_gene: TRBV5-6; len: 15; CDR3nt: TGTGCCAGCAGCTCACTAGCGGGAGGGCCCTACGAGCAGTACTTC; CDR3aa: CASSSLAGGPYEQYF
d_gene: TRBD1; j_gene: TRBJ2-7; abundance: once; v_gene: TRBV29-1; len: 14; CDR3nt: TGCAGCGTTCTACAGGGGGCTGTATCCTACGAGCAGTACTTC; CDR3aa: CSVLQGAVSYEQYF
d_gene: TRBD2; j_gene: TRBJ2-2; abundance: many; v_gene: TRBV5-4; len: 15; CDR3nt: TGTGCCAGCAGCTCGACTAGCGCGAACACCGGGGAGCTGTTTTTT; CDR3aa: CASSSTSANTGELFF
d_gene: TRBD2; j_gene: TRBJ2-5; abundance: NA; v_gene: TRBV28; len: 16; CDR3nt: TGTGCCATCAGTGACGAGGGACTAGTGGGCAGGGAGACCCAGTACTTC; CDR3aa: CAISDEGLVGRETQYF
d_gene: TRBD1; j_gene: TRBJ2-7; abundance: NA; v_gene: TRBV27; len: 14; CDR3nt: TGTGCCAGCAGTTACCGGACAGGGGACTACGAGCAGTACTTC; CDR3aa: CASSYRTGDYEQYF
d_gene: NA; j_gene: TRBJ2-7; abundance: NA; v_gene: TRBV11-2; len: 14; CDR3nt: TGTGCCAGCAGCTCCCGGACAGTGGGCTACGAGCAGCACTTC; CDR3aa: CASSSRTVGYEQHF
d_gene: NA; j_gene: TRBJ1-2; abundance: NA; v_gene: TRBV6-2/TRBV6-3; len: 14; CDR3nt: TGTGCCAGCAGTCGTGACGGAACTATTAATGGCTACACCTTC; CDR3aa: CASSRDGTINGYTF
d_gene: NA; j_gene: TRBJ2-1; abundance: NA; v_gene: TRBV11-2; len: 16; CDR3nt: TGTGCCAGCAGCTCAACAGCAGGAGGCTCGGGGGAGACCCAGTTCTTC; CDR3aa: CASSSTAGGSGETQFF
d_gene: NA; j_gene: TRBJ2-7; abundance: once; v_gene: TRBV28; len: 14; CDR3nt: TGTGCCAGCAGACGAGGATCAAGGACGGGGGACCAGTACTTC; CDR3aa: CASRRGSRTGDQYF
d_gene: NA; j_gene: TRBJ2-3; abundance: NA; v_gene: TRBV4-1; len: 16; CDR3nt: TGCGCCAGCAGGCCCCTCGGGTTAGCCAATGGGGTTACGCAGTACTTT; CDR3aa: CASRPLGLANGVTQYF
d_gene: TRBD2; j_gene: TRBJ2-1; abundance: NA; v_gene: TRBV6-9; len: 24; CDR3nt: TGTGTCAGCAGCACCCACTGTCCAAAAAGGACTAGCGGGAGGGCTCAAAGCTCCTACAATGAGGAGTTCTTC; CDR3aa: CVSSTHCPKRTSGRAQSSYNEEFF
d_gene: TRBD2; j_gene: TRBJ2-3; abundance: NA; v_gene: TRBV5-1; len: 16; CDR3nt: TGCGTCAGCGGACTAGCGGGAGAATTAGGCATAGATACGCAGTATTTT; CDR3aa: CVSGLAGELGIDTQYF
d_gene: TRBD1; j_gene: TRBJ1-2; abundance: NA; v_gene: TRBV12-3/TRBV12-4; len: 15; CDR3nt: TGTGCTAGCAGTGCCCGGACAGGGATGGACTATGGCTACACCTTC; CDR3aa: CASSARTGMDYGYTF
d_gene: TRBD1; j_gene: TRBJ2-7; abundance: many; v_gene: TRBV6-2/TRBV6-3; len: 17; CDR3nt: TGTGCCAGCAGTTACGGAGTCGGGACAGGATTTACCTACGAGCAGTACTTC; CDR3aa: CASSYGVGTGFTYEQYF
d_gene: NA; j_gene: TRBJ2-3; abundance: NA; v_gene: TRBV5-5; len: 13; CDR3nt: TGTGCCATCAGCTTTCGTCTTGCATATACGCAGTATTTT; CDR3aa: CAISFRLAYTQYF
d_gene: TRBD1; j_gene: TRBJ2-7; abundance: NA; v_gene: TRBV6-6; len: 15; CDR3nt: TGTGCCAGCAGTTACCCACGGGACAGGGTCTACGAGCAGTACTTC; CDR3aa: CASSYPRDRVYEQYF
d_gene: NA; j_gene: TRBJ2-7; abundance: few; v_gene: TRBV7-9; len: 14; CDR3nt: TGTGCCAGCAGCTTAGGGGACACCGGGGACGAGCAGTACTTC; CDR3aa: CASSLGDTGDEQYF
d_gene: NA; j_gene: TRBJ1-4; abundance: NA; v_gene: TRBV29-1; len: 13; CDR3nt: TGCTGCGCGCTTTCTCCAACTAATGAAAAACTGTTTTTT; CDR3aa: CCALSPTNEKLFF
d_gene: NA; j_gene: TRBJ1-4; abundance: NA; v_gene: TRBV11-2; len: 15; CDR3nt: TGTGCCAGCAGCAAGTTGGGGGCGAGAATTGAAAAACTGTTTTTT; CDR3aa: CASSKLGARIEKLFF
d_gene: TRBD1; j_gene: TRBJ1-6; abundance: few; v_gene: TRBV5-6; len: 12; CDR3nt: TGTGCCAGCAGTTTCTCCGGACAGGGCAAACACTTT; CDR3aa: CASSFSGQGKHF
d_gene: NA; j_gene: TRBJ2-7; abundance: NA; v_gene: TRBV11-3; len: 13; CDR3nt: TGTGACAGCAGCTTAACATCCAGCGGCGAGCAGTACTTC; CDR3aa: CDSSLTSSGEQYF
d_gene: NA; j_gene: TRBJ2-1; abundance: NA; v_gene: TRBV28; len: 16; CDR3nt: TGTGCCAGCAGTTCCTTCCCCAGGGTTCCGGGTTACGAGCAGTTCTTC; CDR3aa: CASSSFPRVPGYEQFF
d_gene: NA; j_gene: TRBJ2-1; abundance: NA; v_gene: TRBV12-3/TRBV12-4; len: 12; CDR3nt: TGTGCCAGCAGTTTGAGGAACCATGAGCAGTTCTTC; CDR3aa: CASSLRNHEQFF
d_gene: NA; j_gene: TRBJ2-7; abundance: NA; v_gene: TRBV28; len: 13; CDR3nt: TGTGCCAGCAGTTTCCCACCACCCTACGAGCAGTACTTC; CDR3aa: CASSFPPPYEQYF
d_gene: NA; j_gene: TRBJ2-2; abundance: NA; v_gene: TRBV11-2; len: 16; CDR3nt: TGTGCCAGCAGCTTAGTGCAGGTATCGAGCACCGGGGAGCTGTTTTTT; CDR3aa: CASSLVQVSSTGELFF
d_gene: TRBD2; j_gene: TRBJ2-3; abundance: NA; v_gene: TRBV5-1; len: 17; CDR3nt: TGCGCCAGCAGCCCTAGACTAGCGGGAGTTATCACAGATATGCAGTATTTT; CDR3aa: CASSPRLAGVITDMQYF
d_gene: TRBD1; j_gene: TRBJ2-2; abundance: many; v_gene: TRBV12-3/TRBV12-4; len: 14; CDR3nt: TGTGCCAGCAGTGCCTCAGGGGGTCGCGGGGAGCTGTTTTTT; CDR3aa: CASSASGGRGELFF
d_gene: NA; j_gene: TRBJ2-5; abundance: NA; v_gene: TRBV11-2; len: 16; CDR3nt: TGTGCCAGCGGCCATACTCCTGGAGGGGGGAAAGAGATCCAGTACTTC; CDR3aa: CASGHTPGGGKEIQYF
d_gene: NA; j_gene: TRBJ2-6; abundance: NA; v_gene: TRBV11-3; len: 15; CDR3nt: TGTGCCAGCTCGACAGCACAGTCTGGGGCCAACGTCCTGACTTTC; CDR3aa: CASSTAQSGANVLTF
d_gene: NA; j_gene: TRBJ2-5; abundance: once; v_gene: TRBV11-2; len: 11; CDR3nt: TGTGCCATCAGCTTAAAAGAGACCAAGTACTTC; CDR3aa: CAISLKETKYF
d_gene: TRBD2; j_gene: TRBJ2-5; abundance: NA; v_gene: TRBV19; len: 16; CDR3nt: TGTGCCAGTAGTATAGCCGGACTAGCGGGAGGCGAGACCCAGTACTTC; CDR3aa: CASSIAGLAGGETQYF
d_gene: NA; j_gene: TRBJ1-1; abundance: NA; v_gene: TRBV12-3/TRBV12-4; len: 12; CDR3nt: TGTGCCAGCAATTTAAAAAACACTCAAGCTTTCTTT; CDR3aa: CASNLKNTQAFF
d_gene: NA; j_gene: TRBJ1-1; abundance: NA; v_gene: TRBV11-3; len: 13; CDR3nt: TGTGCCATTAGCCTTGCAGGGTACACTGAAGCTTTCTTT; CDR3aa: CAISLAGYTEAFF
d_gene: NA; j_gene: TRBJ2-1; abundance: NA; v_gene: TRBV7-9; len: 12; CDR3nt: TGTGCCAGTAGCTCCGGACAGAGTGAGCAGCTCTTC; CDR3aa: CASSSGQSEQLF
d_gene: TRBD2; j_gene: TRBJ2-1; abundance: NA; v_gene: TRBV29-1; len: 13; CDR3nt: TGCAGCTGGGGGATTAGCGGGTTCAACGAGCAGTTCTTC; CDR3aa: CSWGISGFNEQFF
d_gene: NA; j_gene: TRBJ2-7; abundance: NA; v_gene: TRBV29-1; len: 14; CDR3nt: TGCAGCGCTGCCCCGGGCCTGGCCTCTGGAGAGCAGTACTTC; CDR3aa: CSAAPGLASGEQYF
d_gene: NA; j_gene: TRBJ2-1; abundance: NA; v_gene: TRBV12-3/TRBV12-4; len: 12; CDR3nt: TGTGCCAGCACTACATACAGGAATGAGCAGTCCTTC; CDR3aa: CASTTYRNEQSF
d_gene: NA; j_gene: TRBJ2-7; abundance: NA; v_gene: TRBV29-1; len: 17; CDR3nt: TGCAGCGTTTTAGATGGTTCGGGAGTGAGGAGCTCCTACGAGCAGTACTTT; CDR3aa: CSVLDGSGVRSSYEQYF
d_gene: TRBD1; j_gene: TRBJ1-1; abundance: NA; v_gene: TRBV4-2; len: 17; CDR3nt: TGTGCCAACAGCCAAGAGTACAGACAGGGTTTTTGGACTGAAGCTTTCTTC; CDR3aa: CANSQEYRQGFWTEAFF
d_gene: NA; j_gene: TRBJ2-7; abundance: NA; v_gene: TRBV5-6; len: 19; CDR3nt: TGTGCCAGTAGCGCCACAGGGACCCGCGAGGGGCAGAACTCCTACGAGCAGTACTTC; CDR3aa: CASSATGTREGQNSYEQYF
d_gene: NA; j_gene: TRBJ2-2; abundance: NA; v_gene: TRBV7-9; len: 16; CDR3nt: TGTGCCAGCGGCTTAGTTCTTCATGGTTGGACCGGGGAGCTGTTTTTT; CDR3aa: CASGLVLHGWTGELFF
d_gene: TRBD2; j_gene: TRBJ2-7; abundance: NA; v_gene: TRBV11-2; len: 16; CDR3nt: TGTGCAAACAGCTTAAATAGCGGGGGGCTAGGCTACGAGCAATACTTC; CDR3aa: CANSLNSGGLGYEQYF
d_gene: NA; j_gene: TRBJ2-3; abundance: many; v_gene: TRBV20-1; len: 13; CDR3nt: TGCAGTGCTAGTTTTAGGAGCACAGATACGCAGTATTTT; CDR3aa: CSASFRSTDTQYF
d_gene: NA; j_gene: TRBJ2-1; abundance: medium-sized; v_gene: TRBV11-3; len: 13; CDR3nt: TGTGCCAGCAGCTTAGGGCCTGTGAATGAGCAGTTCTTC; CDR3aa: CASSLGPVNEQFF
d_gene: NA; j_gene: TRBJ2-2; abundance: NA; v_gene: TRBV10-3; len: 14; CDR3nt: TGTGTCTTCAGAGAGTGGGACGACACCGGGGAGCTGTTTTTT; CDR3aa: CVFREWDDTGELFF
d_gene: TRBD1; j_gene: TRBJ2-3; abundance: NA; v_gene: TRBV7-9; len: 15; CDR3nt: TGTGCCAGCAGCGGGACAGGGGGCGGCGAGGATATGAAGTATTTT; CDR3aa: CASSGTGGGEDMKYF
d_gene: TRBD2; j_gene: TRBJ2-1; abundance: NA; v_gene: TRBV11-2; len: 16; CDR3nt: TGTGCCAGCAGCTTAGAGTTCCTAGCGGGAATGAGTGAGCAATTCTTC; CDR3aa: CASSLEFLAGMSEQFF